The TCR beta chain under discussion was sequenced for a study of technical replicates of blood from a handful of donors. Assay: immunoSEQ multiplex PCR; the TCRdb copy retains only in-frame clones and omits some. The sample has more than 65,000 clones, 85% to 95% seen once. The length of the CDR3 is 15 residues. Germline V CDR1 and CDR2: MGHDK, SYGVNS. The junction had 5 bases not matched to a gene; V was cut back by 4 bases and J by 1 base. The source material was T cells isolated from PBMCs. The origin of this receptor is a human donor in good health. The chain combines TRBV25-1 with TRBJ1-1; 8 nucleotides align to TRBD1. CDR3 nucleotide sequence: TGTGCCAGCAGTGTACGCGGGACAGGGAACACTGAAGCTTTCTTT. This encodes CASSVRGTGNTEAFF.